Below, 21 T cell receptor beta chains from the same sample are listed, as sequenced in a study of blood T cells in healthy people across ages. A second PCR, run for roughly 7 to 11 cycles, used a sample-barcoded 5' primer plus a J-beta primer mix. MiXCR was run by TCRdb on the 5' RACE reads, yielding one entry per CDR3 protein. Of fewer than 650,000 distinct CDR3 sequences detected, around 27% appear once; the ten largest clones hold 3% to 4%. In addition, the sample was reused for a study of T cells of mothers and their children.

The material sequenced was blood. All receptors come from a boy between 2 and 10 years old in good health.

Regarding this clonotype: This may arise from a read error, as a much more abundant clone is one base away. CDR3 in amino acids: CASSFSPLADMQYF. Here the CDR3 DNA reads TGCGCCAGCAGCTTCTCCCCTCTTGCAGATATGCAGTATTTT. The genes are TRBV5-1 and TRBJ2-3; unclear D gene. In germline, CDR1 is SGHRS, CDR2 YFSETQ. The CDR3 sequence is 14 residues long. Drawing the rest from reference TRBV5-1 and TRBJ2-3, the complete variable domain is KAGVTQTPRYLIKTRGQQVTLSCSPISGHRSVSWYQQTPGQGLQFLFEYFSETQRNKGNFPGRFSGRQFSNSRSEMNVSTLELGDSALYLCASSFSPLADMQYFGPGTRLTVL.

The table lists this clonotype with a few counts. CDR3 bases: TGTGCCAGCTCACCACCGCAGGGTGTCTCTGGGGCCAACGTCCTGACTTTC. This codes for CASSPPQGVSGANVLTF. The V and J genes are TRBV18 and TRBJ2-6; a possible D gene is TRBD1 (5 bases). The CDR3 covers 17 residues. Looked up from germline, CDR1 is KGHSH and CDR2 is LQKENI. The V end was cut by 0 bases, the J end by 0 bases, with 9 bases between. The full variable domain, with the rest looked up from reference TRBV18 and TRBJ2-6, is NAGVMQNPRHLVRRRGQEARLRCSPMKGHSHVYWYRQLPEEGLKFMVYLQKENIIDESGMPKERFSAEFPKEGPSILRIQQVVRGDSAAYFCASSPPQGVSGANVLTFGAGSRLTVL.

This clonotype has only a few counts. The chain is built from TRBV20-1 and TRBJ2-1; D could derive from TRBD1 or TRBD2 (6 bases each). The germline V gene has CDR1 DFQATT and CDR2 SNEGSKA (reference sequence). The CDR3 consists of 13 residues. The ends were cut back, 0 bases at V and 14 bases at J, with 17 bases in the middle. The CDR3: CSARENWGALEFF. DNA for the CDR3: TGCAGTGCTAGAGAGAATTGGGGGGCCCTTGAGTTCTTC.

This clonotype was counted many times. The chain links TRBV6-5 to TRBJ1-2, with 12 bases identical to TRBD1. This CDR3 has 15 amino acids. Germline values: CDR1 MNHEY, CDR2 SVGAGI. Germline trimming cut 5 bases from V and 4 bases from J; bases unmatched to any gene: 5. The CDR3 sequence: CASSTGQGAGYGYTF. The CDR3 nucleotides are TGTGCCAGCAGTACGGGACAGGGGGCCGGCTATGGCTACACCTTC.

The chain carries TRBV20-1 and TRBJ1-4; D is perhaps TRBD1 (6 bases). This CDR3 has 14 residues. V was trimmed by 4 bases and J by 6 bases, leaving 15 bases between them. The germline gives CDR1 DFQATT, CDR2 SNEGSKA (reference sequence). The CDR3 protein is CSAMSSAGDEKLFF. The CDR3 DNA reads TGCAGTGCTATGAGTTCGGCAGGGGATGAAAAACTGTTTTTT.

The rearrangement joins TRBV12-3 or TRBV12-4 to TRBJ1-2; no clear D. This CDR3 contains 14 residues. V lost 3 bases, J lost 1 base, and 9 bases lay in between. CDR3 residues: CASSFSVGNYGYTF. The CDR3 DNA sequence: TGTGCCAGCAGTTTTTCTGTGGGTAACTATGGCTACACCTTC.

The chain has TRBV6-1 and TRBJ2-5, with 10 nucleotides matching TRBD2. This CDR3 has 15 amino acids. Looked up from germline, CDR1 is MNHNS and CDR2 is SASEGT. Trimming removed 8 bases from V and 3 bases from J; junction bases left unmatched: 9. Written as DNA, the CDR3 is TGTGCCAGCGATTTTCGACTAGCGGGCAAAGAGACCCAGTACTTC. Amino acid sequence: CASDFRLAGKETQYF.

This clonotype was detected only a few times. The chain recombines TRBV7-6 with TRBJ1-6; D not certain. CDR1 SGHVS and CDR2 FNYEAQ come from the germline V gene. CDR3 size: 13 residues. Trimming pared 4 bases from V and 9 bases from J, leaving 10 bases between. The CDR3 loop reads CASSSFERSPLHF. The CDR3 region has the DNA TGTGCCAGCAGCTCCTTCGAGCGTTCACCCCTCCACTTT. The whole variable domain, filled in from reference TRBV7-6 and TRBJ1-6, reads GAGVSQSPRYKVTKRGQDVALRCDPISGHVSLYWYRQALGQGPEFLTYFNYEAQQDKSGLPNDRFSAERPEGSISTLTIQRTEQRDSAMYRCASSSFERSPLHFGNGTRLTVT.

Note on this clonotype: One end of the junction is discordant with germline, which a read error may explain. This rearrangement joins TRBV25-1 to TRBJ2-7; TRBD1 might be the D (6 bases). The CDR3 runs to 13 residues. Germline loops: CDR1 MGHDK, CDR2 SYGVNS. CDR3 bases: TGTGCCAACAGTGGGGGCCCCTCCTACGAGCAGTACTTC. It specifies CANSGGPSYEQYF.

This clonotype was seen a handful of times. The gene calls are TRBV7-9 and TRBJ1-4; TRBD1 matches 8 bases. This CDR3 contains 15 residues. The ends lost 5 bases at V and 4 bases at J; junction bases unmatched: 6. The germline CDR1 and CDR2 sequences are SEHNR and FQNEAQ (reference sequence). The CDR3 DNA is TGTGCCAGCAGCAGCATTACAGGGGGTAATGAAAAACTGTTTTTT. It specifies CASSSITGGNEKLFF.

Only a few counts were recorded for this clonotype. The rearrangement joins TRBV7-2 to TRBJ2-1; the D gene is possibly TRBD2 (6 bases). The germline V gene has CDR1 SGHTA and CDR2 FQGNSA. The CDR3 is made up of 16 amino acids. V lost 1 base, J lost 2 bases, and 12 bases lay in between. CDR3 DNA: TGTGCCAGCAGCTTAGGGGGCGGGGTTACCTACAATGAGCAGTTCTTC. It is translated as CASSLGGGVTYNEQFF.

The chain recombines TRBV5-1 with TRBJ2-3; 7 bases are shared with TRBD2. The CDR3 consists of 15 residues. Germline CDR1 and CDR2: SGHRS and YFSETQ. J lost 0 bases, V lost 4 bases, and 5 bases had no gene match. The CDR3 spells CASSPLAESTDTQYF. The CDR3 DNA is TGCGCCAGCAGCCCTCTAGCGGAGAGCACAGATACGCAGTATTTT.

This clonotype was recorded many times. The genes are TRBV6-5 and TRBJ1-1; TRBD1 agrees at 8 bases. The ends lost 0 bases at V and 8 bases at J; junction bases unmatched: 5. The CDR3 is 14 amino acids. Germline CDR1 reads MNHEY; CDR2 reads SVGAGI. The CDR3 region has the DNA TGTGCCAGCAGTTACTCGCCCGACAGGGGCGAAGCTTTCTTT. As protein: CASSYSPDRGEAFF.

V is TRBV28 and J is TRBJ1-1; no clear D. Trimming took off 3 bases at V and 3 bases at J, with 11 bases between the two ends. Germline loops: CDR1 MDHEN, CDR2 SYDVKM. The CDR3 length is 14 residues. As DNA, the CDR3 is TGTGCCAGCAGTTTGAGCCCCTGGGACACTGAAGCTTTCTTT. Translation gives CASSLSPWDTEAFF.

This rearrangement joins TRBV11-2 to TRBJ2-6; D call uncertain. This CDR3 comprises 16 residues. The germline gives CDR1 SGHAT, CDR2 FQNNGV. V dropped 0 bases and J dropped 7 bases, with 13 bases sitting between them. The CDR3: CASSLDPSPRANVLTF. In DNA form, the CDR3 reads TGTGCCAGCAGCTTAGACCCCTCCCCTAGAGCCAACGTCCTGACTTTC.

In nucleotides, the CDR3 is TGTGCCAGTACCCCGGATCGAGGGAGGACAGATACGCAGTATTTT. Its protein product is CASTPDRGRTDTQYF. The chain has TRBV19 and TRBJ2-3, with D perhaps TRBD2 (6 bases). The CDR3 runs 15 residues. The V end lost 7 bases, the J end lost 3 bases, and 17 bases lay between the germline ends. Germline V gives CDR1 LNHDA, CDR2 SQIVND (reference sequence).

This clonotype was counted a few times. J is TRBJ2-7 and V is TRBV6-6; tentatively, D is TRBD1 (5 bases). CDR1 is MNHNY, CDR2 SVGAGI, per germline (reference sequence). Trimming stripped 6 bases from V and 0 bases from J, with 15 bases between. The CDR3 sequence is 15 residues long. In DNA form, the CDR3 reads TGTGCCAGCAGGGCCCAAGGGGCCTTCTCCTACGAGCAGTACTTC. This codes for CASRAQGAFSYEQYF.

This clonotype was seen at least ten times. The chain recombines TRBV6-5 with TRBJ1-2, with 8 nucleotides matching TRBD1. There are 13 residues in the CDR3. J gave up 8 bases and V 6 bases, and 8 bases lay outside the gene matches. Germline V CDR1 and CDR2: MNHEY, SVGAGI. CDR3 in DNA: TGTGCCAGCAGCTACCAGGGGGCGTTGGGCTACACCTTC. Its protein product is CASSYQGALGYTF.

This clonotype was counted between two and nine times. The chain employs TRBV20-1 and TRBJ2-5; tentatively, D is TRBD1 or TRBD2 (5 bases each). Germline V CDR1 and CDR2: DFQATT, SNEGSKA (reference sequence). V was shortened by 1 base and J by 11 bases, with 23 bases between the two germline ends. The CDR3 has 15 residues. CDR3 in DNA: TGCAGTGCTAGAGCGCCCGGGACCTCATCGTTTGAGCAGTACTTC. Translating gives CSARAPGTSSFEQYF.

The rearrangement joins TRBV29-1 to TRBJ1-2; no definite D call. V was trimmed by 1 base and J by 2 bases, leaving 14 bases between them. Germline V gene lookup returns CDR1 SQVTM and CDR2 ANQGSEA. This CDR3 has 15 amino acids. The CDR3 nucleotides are TGCAGCGTTGAAGGCTCAGGCTCTTTCAACTATGGCTACACCTTC. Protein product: CSVEGSGSFNYGYTF.

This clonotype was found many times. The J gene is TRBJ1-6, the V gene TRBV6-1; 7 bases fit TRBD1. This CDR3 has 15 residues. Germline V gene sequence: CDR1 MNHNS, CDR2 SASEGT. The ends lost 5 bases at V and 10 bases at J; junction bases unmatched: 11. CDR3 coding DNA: TGTGCCAGCAGTCCTACAGGGGATCCCTCCTCACCCCTCCACTTT. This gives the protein CASSPTGDPSSPLHF.